A single sample gave rise to the 21 T cell receptor beta chains below, sequenced in a study of post-analysis software for immune sequencing data. Whole-study findings and limits: Patients had higher frequencies than controls of about five TRBV segments, including TRBV5-6, TRBV5-1 and TRBV20-1.

cDNA libraries for TCR beta contained unique molecular identifiers. TCRdb independently ran MiXCR on the PCR reads; one entry per CDR3 protein. The sample has more than 450,000 distinct CDR3 sequences, 30% to 40% seen once. Which antigens these TCRs recognize remains unknown. Sequenced: blood. The receptor source for this set is a girl aged 2 to 17 with multiple sclerosis.

The gene calls are TRBV2 and TRBJ2-2; D might be TRBD2 (6 bases). The germline V and J ends were trimmed by 10 bases and 1 base, with 13 bases remaining between them. Germline V gene data show CDR1 as SNHLY and CDR2 as FYNNEI. This CDR3 comprises 14 residues. As DNA, the CDR3 is TGTGCCACAATAGCGGACCAGAACACCGGGGAGCTGTTTTTT. Amino acids: CATIADQNTGELFF.

This clonotype was counted at least ten times. The J gene is TRBJ1-5, the V gene TRBV7-9, with D unresolved. Germline V gene data show CDR1 as SEHNR and CDR2 as FQNEAQ (reference sequence). Trimming shortened V by 1 base and J by 0 bases, and 4 bases separated the two germline ends. The CDR3 runs 14 residues. CDR3 region: CASSLGVSNQPQHF. The CDR3 region has the DNA TGTGCCAGCAGCTTAGGGGTTAGCAATCAGCCCCAGCATTTT.

V usage is TRBV6-1 and J usage is TRBJ2-5; 9 bases are a match to TRBD2. Germline V CDR1 and CDR2: MNHNS, SASEGT. This CDR3 is built from 14 residues. The ends lost 4 bases at V and 4 bases at J; junction bases unmatched: 4. The CDR3 loop reads CASSGSGGRETQYF. CDR3 coding DNA: TGTGCCAGCAGTGGAAGCGGGGGGAGAGAGACCCAGTACTTC.

This clonotype appeared a few times. The CDR3 nucleotides read TGTGCCAGCAGTTTAGCGCGTGGGCTAGCGGAAAGCACAGATACGCAGTATTTT. Its translation: CASSLARGLAESTDTQYF. J is TRBJ2-3 and V is TRBV12-3 or TRBV12-4, with 7 bases identical to TRBD2. This CDR3 is built from 18 residues. J lost 0 bases, V lost 0 bases, and 9 bases had no gene match.

V is TRBV15 and J is TRBJ2-5, with 8 positions matching TRBD1. The end of the DNA aligns better with TRBJ2-7, so the J call may be wrong. There are 14 residues in the CDR3. Per germline, CDR1 LNHNV and CDR2 YYDKDF (reference sequence). CDR3 sequence (DNA): TGTGCCACCAGCCGTGAGACAGGGGTGTACGAGCAGTACTTC. It codes for CATSRETGVYEQYF.

The chain uses TRBV11-2 and TRBJ2-3; D gene ambiguous. Germline V gene sequence: CDR1 SGHAT, CDR2 FQNNGV. The CDR3 extends over 12 amino acids. The germline V and J ends were trimmed by 4 bases and 3 bases, with 5 bases remaining between them. The chain's CDR3 is CASSSETDTQYF. In DNA, the CDR3 is TGTGCCAGCAGCTCGGAAACAGATACGCAGTATTTT.

This clonotype was recorded a few times. The chain combines TRBV6-1 with TRBJ2-4, with TRBD1 matching over 9 bases. Germline CDR1 MNHNS, CDR2 SASEGT. This CDR3 has 20 residues. J was trimmed by 0 bases and V by 5 bases; bases with no gene match: 17. The CDR3 sequence is CASSLHRGPGSTLAKNIQYF. CDR3 coding DNA: TGTGCCAGCAGTCTTCACAGGGGGCCGGGAAGTACCTTAGCCAAAAACATTCAGTACTTC.

The count of this clonotype is one. One end of the junction does not line up with germline, which may come from a read error. The CDR3 nucleotides read TGTGCCAGCAGCCCATACCCTTGGCCTGGGGCCAACGTCCCGATTTTC. Its protein is CASSPYPWPGANVPIF. V gene TRBV5-5 combines with J gene TRBJ2-6, with D possibly being TRBD1 (5 bases). This CDR3 has 16 amino acids. CDR1 and CDR2 (germline): SGHKS, YYEKEE (reference sequence). The full variable domain, its missing parts supplied by reference TRBV5-5 and TRBJ2-6, is DAGVTQSPTHLIKTRGQQVTLRCSPISGHKSVSWYQQVLGQGPQFIFQYYEKEERGRGNFPDRFSARQFPNYSSELNVNALLLGDSALYLCASSPYPWPGANVPIFGAGSRLTVL.

The J gene is TRBJ1-1, the V gene TRBV5-1; TRBD1 might be the D (6 bases). V shed 0 bases and J shed 0 bases, with 15 bases lying between them. The CDR3 runs 17 residues. In germline, CDR1 is SGHRS, CDR2 YFSETQ. CDR3: CASSLAPGQSLNTEAFF. DNA of the CDR3: TGCGCCAGCAGCTTGGCCCCGGGACAAAGCCTGAACACTGAAGCTTTCTTT.

The chain combines TRBV7-9 with TRBJ2-7, with 8 bases fitting TRBD2. The end of the DNA is better explained by TRBJ2-5, so the J call may be wrong. The V gene's germline CDR1 is SEHNR and CDR2 FQNEAQ (reference sequence). The CDR3 runs to 15 residues. CDR3 region: CASSLTSEGKETQYF. In nucleotides, the CDR3 is TGTGCCAGCAGCTTGACTAGCGAGGGTAAAGAGACCCAGTACTTC.

This clonotype was observed a handful of times. This chain connects TRBV4-1 to TRBJ2-5; D possibly corresponds to TRBD1 (5 bases). The CDR3 is 15 amino acids. Trimming removed 5 bases at V and 7 bases at J, with 20 bases between. The germline V gene encodes CDR1 MGHRA and CDR2 YSYEKL. The DNA of the CDR3 is TGCGCCAGCAGCAGTCCCGGCAGGTATAGGGGGACCCAGTACTTC. It encodes CASSSPGRYRGTQYF.

The V gene is TRBV14, the J gene TRBJ2-5; 13 bases match TRBD2. V lost 8 bases and J lost 4; bases outside the gene matches: 7. The CDR3 covers 15 residues. Germline V gene data show CDR1 as SGHDN and CDR2 as FVKESK. The CDR3, as DNA: TGTGCCAGCGGCTGGGGACTAGCGGGGCCAGAGACCCAGTACTTC. This encodes CASGWGLAGPETQYF.

This clonotype has just a few counts. This chain connects TRBV12-3 or TRBV12-4 to TRBJ1-6, with D maybe TRBD1 (5 bases). The length of the CDR3 is 17 residues. Trimming left V 3 bases short and J 0 bases short, with 12 bases between. The CDR3 region has the DNA TGTGCCAGCAGTTTCTCAGGGTTAAGCTCCTATAATTCACCCCTCCACTTT. This codes for CASSFSGLSSYNSPLHF.

This clonotype has only a few counts. The chain combines TRBV12-3 or TRBV12-4 with TRBJ1-5, with D possibly TRBD1 on 6 matching bases. Deletions cut 3 bases from V and 6 bases from J, with 18 bases between. This CDR3 region has 16 residues. For the CDR3, the DNA is TGTGCCAGCAGTTTCTGGGGCAAGGGACACGGTCAGCCCCAGCATTTT. Amino acid sequence: CASSFWGKGHGQPQHF.

There are many counts of this clonotype. This rearrangement joins TRBV7-2 to TRBJ1-1, with 9 bases that match TRBD1. CDR3 size: 15 residues. CDR1 is SGHTA and CDR2 is FQGNSA in the germline V gene. J was trimmed by 5 bases and V by 6 bases; bases with no gene match: 10. CDR3 region: CASSSGGQGWTEAFF. CDR3 in DNA: TGTGCCAGCAGTTCCGGCGGACAGGGGTGGACTGAAGCTTTCTTT. Filled out from reference TRBV7-2 and TRBJ1-1, the complete variable domain reads GAGVSQSPSNKVTEKGKDVELRCDPISGHTALYWYRQSLGQGLEFLIYFQGNSAPDKSGLPSDRFSAERTGGSVSTLTIQRTQQEDSAVYLCASSSGGQGWTEAFFGQGTRLTVV.

The V and J genes are TRBV20-1 and TRBJ1-2, with D perhaps TRBD1 (5 bases). Germline values: CDR1 DFQATT, CDR2 SNEGSKA (reference sequence). The CDR3 has 16 residues. The ends were cut back, 3 bases at V and 4 bases at J, with 21 bases in the middle. CDR3 region: CSASHHNNRGSYGYTF. DNA for the CDR3: TGCAGTGCTAGCCACCATAACAATCGGGGGAGCTATGGCTACACCTTC.

The chain is built from TRBV5-1 and TRBJ2-7, with D possibly called TRBD1 or TRBD2 (5 bases each). The CDR3 extends over 14 amino acids. CDR1 SGHRS and CDR2 YFSETQ come from the germline V gene. The V gene lost 1 base and the J gene lost 2 bases, with 10 bases spanning the gap. Written as DNA, the CDR3 is TGCGCCAGCAGCTTGCGAGGGGACCCCTACGAGCAGTACTTC. This translates into CASSLRGDPYEQYF.

This clonotype turned up a few times. The chain uses TRBV6-5 and TRBJ2-5, with unresolved D. This CDR3 has 13 amino acids. The V end was cut by 4 bases, the J end by 4 bases, with 10 bases between. Per germline, CDR1 MNHEY and CDR2 SVGAGI. The CDR3 DNA sequence: TGTGCCAGCAGTTCTACATGGGGAGAGACCCAGTACTTC. It codes for CASSSTWGETQYF.

This clonotype showed up just a few times. The junction does not match germline at one end; this may be a read error. The V and J genes are TRBV20-1 and TRBJ2-4; the D gene is possibly TRBD1 (6 bases). This CDR3 is 17 amino acids long. Germline CDR1 DFQATT, CDR2 SNEGSKA (reference sequence). CDR3 in DNA: TGCAGTGCTAGAGGTCCCCCGGGACAACCAGCCAAAAGCATTCAGTACTTC. It specifies CSARGPPGQPAKSIQYF.

V gene TRBV9 combines with J gene TRBJ1-5; tentatively, D is TRBD1 (5 bases). V dropped 3 bases and J dropped 0 bases, with 13 bases sitting between them. The CDR3 covers 16 residues. Germline V gives CDR1 SGDLS, CDR2 YYNGEE. CDR3 residues: CASSAGGDYSNQPQHF. CDR3 sequence (DNA): TGTGCCAGCAGCGCGGGGGGGGACTATAGCAATCAGCCCCAGCATTTT.

This clonotype was seen only a few times. The chain joins TRBV11-1 to TRBJ2-2; tentative D call: TRBD2 (6 bases). The CDR3 runs 15 residues. Deletions cut 0 bases from V and 1 base from J, with 6 bases between. In germline, CDR1 is SGHAT, CDR2 FQDESV (reference sequence). DNA for the CDR3: TGTGCCAGCAGCTTAGCGGGACTGAACACCGGGGAGCTGTTTTTT. Its translation is CASSLAGLNTGELFF.